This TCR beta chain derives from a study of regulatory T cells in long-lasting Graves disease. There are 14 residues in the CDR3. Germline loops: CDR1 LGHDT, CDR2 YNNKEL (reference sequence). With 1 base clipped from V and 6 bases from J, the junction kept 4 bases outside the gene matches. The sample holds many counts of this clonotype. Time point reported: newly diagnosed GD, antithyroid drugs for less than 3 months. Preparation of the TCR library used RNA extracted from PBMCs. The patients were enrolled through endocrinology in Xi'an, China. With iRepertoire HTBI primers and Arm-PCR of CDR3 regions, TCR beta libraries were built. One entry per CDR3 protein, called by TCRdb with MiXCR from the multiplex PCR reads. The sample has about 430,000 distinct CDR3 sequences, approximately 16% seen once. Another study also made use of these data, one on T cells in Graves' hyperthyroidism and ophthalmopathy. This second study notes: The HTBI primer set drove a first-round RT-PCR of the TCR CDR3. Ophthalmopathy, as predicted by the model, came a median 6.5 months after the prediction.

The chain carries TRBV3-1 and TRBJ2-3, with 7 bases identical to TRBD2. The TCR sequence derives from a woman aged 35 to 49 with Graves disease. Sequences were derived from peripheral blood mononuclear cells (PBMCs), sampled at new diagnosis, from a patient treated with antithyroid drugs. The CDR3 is CASSQGYSGDTQYF. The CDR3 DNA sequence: TGTGCCAGCAGCCAAGGTTATAGCGGGGATACGCAGTATTTT.